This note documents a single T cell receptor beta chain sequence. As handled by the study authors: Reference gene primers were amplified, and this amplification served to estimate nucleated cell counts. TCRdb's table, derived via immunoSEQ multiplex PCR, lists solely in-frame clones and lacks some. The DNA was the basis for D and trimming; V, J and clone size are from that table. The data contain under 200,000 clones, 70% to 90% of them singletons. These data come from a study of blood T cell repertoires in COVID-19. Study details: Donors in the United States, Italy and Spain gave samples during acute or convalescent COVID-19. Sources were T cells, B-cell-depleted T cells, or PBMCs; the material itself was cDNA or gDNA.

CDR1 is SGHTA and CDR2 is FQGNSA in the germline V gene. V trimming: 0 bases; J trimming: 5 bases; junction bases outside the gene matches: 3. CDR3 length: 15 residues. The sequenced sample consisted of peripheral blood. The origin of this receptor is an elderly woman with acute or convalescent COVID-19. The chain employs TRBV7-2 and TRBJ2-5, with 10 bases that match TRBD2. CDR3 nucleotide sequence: TGTGCCAGCAGCTTAGCGAGCGGGAGGGGTGAGACCCAGTACTTC. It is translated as CASSLASGRGETQYF.